This TCR beta chain stems from a study of blood T cell repertoires in COVID-19. The overall study: In each case, the material was cDNA or gDNA derived from T cells, B-cell-depleted T cells, or PBMCs.

CDR3 length: 14 residues. The germline gives CDR1 KGHSH, CDR2 LQKENI. Trimming left V 3 bases short and J 8 bases short, with 14 bases between. Assay: immunoSEQ multiplex PCR; the TCRdb copy retains only in-frame clones and omits some. The table records roughly 250,000 clones, 75% to 95% of them present only once. The V gene is TRBV18, the J gene TRBJ1-3; D call uncertain. The clonotype comes from a woman aged 18-35 years who had recovered from COVID-19. Sequenced material: PBMCs or T cells enriched from blood (not recorded which). CDR3 DNA: TGTGCCAGCTCACCGAGGGATTCCGGCTACACCATATATTTT. The encoded protein is CASSPRDSGYTIYF.